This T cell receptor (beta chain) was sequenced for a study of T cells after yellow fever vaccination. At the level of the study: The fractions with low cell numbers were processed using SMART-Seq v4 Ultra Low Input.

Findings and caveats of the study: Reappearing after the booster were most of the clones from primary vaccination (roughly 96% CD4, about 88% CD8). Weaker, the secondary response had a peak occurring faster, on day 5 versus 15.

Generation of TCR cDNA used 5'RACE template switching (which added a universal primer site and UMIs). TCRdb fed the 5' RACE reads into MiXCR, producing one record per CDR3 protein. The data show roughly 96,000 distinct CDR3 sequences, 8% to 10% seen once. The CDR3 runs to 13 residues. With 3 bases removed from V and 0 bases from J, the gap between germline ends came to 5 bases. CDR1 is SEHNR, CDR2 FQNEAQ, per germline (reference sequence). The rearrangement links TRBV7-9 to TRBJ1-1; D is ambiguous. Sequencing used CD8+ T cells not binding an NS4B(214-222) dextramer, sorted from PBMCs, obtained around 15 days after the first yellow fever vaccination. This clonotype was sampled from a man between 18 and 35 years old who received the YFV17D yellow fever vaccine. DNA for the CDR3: TGTGCCAGCAGCTTGATTGTGAACACTGAAGCTTTCTTT. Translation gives CASSLIVNTEAFF.